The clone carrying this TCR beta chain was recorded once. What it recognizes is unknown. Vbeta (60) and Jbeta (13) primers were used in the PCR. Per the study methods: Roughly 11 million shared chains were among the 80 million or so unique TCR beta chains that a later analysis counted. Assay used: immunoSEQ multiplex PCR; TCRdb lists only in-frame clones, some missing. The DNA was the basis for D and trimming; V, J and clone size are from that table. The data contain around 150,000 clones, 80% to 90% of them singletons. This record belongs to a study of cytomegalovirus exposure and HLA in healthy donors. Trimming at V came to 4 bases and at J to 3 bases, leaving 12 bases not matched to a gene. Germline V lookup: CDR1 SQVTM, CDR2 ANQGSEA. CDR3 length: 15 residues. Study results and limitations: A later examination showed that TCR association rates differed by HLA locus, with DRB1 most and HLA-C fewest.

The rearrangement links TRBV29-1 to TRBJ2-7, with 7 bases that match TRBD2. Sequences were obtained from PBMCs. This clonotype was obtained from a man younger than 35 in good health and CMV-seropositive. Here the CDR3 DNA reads TGCAGCGTTGGAGGGGCCCAGCGGGGACTCTACGAGCAGTACTTC. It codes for CSVGGAQRGLYEQYF.